This T cell receptor (beta chain) was captured in a study of blood T cell repertoires in COVID-19. Background on the study: There were acute and convalescent COVID-19 samples, and they came from the United States, Italy and Spain. Sources were T cells, B-cell-depleted T cells, or PBMCs; the material itself was cDNA or gDNA.

Enrolled during active infection, Seattle patients were then followed longitudinally. In the authors' methods: Amplified reference gene primers provided the basis for estimating nucleated cell counts. Sequencing was performed with immunoSEQ multiplex PCR; in TCRdb, only in-frame clones are kept and a portion is missing. Clone size and the V and J calls come from that table; the DNA yielded D and trimming. This table holds 150,000 to 200,000 clones, around 80% found once. In germline, CDR1 is SGHTA, CDR2 FQGNSA. This CDR3 has 17 amino acids. The V and J ends lost 6 bases and 1 base respectively, with 18 bases between them.

The chain carries TRBV7-2 and TRBJ2-2; the D gene is possibly TRBD1 (7 bases). The receptor comes from a woman in her 70s with COVID-19, enrolled during active disease. Sequencing was carried out using peripheral blood. The CDR3 bases are TGTGCCAGCAGAATCCAGGGGGGTACAAGGAACACCGGGGAGCTGTTTTTT. This encodes CASRIQGGTRNTGELFF.